Listed below are T cell receptor beta chains from one sample, sequenced in a study of response to subunit inactivated influenza vaccine. TCRdb re-derived calls from the RT-PCR reads in MiXCR, one entry per CDR3 protein. Here the sample spans 500,000 to 600,000 distinct CDR3 sequences, under 9% being singletons. The sample here was PBMCs from blood, taken around 25 months after vaccination. These receptors originate from a man in his fifties or sixties who received an inactivated influenza vaccine. CDR3s include the opening cysteine and the closing phenylalanine or tryptophan. A D gene is named only where the DNA matches it firmly. Rows give clone size only sometimes, using once, few, many, or a class for an expanded clone.

d_call,v_call,clone_size,j_call,cdr3_aa,cdr3_nt
.,TRBV12-3/TRBV12-4,.,TRBJ2-5,CASSLGVMETQYF,TGTGCCAGCAGTTTAGGGGTCATGGAGACCCAGTACTTC
TRBD1,TRBV20-1,few,TRBJ2-1,CSAPRWTGSDNEQFF,TGCAGTGCTCCGAGATGGACAGGGAGTGACAATGAGCAGTTCTTC
TRBD2,TRBV5-1,many,TRBJ2-2,CASSLYISGTGELFF,TGCGCCAGCAGCTTGTATATTAGCGGGACCGGGGAGCTGTTTTTT
.,TRBV20-1,.,TRBJ2-7,CSAEGGGPYEQYF,TGCAGTGCGGAGGGGGGGGGCCCCTACGAGCAGTACTTC
.,TRBV20-1,.,TRBJ2-7,CSALQDYEQYF,TGCAGTGCTTTACAGGATTACGAGCAGTACTTC
.,TRBV7-9,many,TRBJ2-1,CASSFFVDNEQFF,TGTGCCAGCAGCTTTTTCGTGGACAATGAGCAGTTCTTC
.,TRBV7-2,many,TRBJ2-3,CASSLVRGGNTDTQYF,TGTGCCAGCAGCTTAGTACGGGGAGGCAACACAGATACGCAGTATTTT
TRBD2,TRBV4-2,many,TRBJ2-1,CASSQPYPTSGKYNEQFF,TGTGCCAGCAGCCAACCGTACCCGACTAGCGGGAAATACAATGAGCAGTTCTTC
TRBD1,TRBV6-5,.,TRBJ2-5,CASSSGSGQVGF,TGTGCCAGCAGTTCCGGTTCAGGACAGGTTGGGTTC
TRBD2,TRBV20-1,few,TRBJ2-7,CSARRELGYEQYF,TGCAGTGCTAGGCGGGAGCTGGGCTACGAGCAGTACTTC
.,TRBV28,many,TRBJ1-1,CASSRNTEAFF,TGTGCCAGCAGCAGGAACACTGAAGCTTTCTTT
.,TRBV7-2,.,TRBJ2-7,CASSLKWSGGSSHEQYF,TGTGCCAGCAGCTTAAAATGGTCGGGTGGGAGTTCCCACGAGCAGTACTTC
.,TRBV6-2/TRBV6-3,.,TRBJ2-1,CASNDEAGSKNEQFF,TGTGCCAGCAACGACGAGGCGGGGAGTAAGAATGAGCAGTTCTTC
.,TRBV5-1,.,TRBJ1-5,CARSPDSLNQPQHF,TGCGCCAGGAGCCCGGACAGCCTCAATCAGCCCCAGCATTTT
.,TRBV5-5,.,TRBJ1-3,CASSQGGVAGNTIYF,TGTGCCAGCAGCCAGGGAGGGGTGGCTGGAAACACCATATATTTT
.,TRBV20-1,few,TRBJ1-5,CSAIPGGNQPQHF,TGCAGTGCTATCCCAGGGGGCAATCAGCCCCAGCATTTT
.,TRBV7-8,few,TRBJ2-5,CASSLVGFPAQETQYF,TGTGCCAGCAGCTTAGTTGGCTTCCCGGCCCAAGAGACCCAGTACTTC
.,TRBV3-1,few,TRBJ2-5,CASSQSTERYF,TGTGCCAGCAGCCAAAGCACAGAACGGTACTTC
.,TRBV6-5,many,TRBJ2-1,CASSYSTLGTSTEQFF,TGTGCCAGCAGTTACTCGACGCTCGGGACAAGCACTGAGCAGTTCTTC
TRBD1,TRBV7-2,few,TRBJ2-1,CASSLSQGAHEQFF,TGTGCCAGCAGCTTAAGCCAGGGGGCCCATGAGCAGTTCTTC
.,TRBV12-3/TRBV12-4,many,TRBJ2-3,CASSLLDTDTQYF,TGTGCCAGCAGTCTACTAGACACAGATACGCAGTATTTT
.,TRBV24-1,many,TRBJ1-2,CATSDVRDHGYTF,TGTGCCACCAGTGATGTCCGGGACCATGGCTACACCTTC
TRBD1,TRBV4-3,many,TRBJ2-7,CASSQETLDRVSYEQYF,TGCGCCAGCAGCCAAGAGACTCTTGACAGGGTCTCCTACGAGCAGTACTTC
TRBD1,TRBV5-6,many,TRBJ1-1,CASSRDRGNKNTEAFF,TGTGCCAGCAGTCGCGACAGGGGGAACAAGAACACTGAAGCTTTCTTT
.,TRBV20-1,many,TRBJ1-5,CSASPGSNQPQHF,TGCAGTGCTAGTCCAGGGTCGAATCAGCCCCAGCATTTT
.,TRBV5-1,.,TRBJ2-3,CASSLAWGQSTDTQYF,TGCGCCAGCAGCTTGGCTTGGGGTCAGAGCACAGATACGCAGTATTTT
.,TRBV7-2,few,TRBJ1-4,CASSFSYGEKLFF,TGTGCCAGCAGCTTTTCGTATGGTGAAAAACTGTTTTTT
.,TRBV10-3,many,TRBJ2-3,CAISERVAGTDTQYF,TGTGCCATCAGTGAGAGGGTAGCCGGCACAGATACGCAGTATTTT
.,TRBV20-1,.,TRBJ1-1,CSASGGTFMNTEAFF,TGCAGTGCTAGTGGGGGTACCTTCATGAACACTGAAGCTTTCTTT
.,TRBV5-6,few,TRBJ1-5,CASSPRGDANQPQHF,TGTGCCAGCAGCCCCCGAGGGGATGCCAATCAGCCCCAGCATTTT
TRBD1,TRBV5-1,.,TRBJ2-7,CASSLEARGSDEQYF,TGCGCCAGCAGCTTGGAGGCCAGGGGGTCCGACGAGCAGTACTTC
.,TRBV18,.,TRBJ1-2,CASSPTTDSRRSGYTF,TGTGCCAGCTCACCAACTACGGACTCACGCCGGTCTGGGTACACCTTC
.,TRBV3-1,few,TRBJ2-7,CASSAGMTREQYF,TGTGCCAGCAGCGCAGGAATGACGAGAGAGCAGTACTTC
TRBD1,TRBV3-1,.,TRBJ1-1,CASSHLLPDRGTEAFF,TGTGCCAGCAGCCACCTATTACCGGACAGGGGGACTGAAGCTTTCTTT
TRBD1,TRBV12-3/TRBV12-4,few,TRBJ2-2,CASSSVTVWDRVSIGELFF,TGTGCCAGCAGTTCCGTCACCGTTTGGGACAGGGTGTCCATCGGGGAGCTGTTTTTT
.,TRBV29-1,many,TRBJ2-3,CSATLGLHGVTDTQYF,TGCAGCGCAACCTTGGGTCTGCATGGAGTCACAGATACGCAGTATTTT
.,TRBV29-1,few,TRBJ2-5,CSVGGLGETQYF,TGCAGCGTTGGGGGGCTAGGGGAGACCCAGTACTTC
TRBD2,TRBV3-1,.,TRBJ2-5,CASSLRGGERETQYF,TGTGCCAGCAGCCTTCGGGGGGGAGAGCGGGAGACCCAGTACTTC
.,TRBV29-1,many,TRBJ1-2,CSGGDYGYTF,TGCAGCGGGGGCGACTATGGCTACACCTTC
.,TRBV12-3/TRBV12-4,few,TRBJ2-5,CASSPDFFREETQYF,TGTGCCAGCAGTCCGGACTTTTTTCGGGAAGAGACCCAGTACTTC
.,TRBV12-3/TRBV12-4,few,TRBJ1-2,CASSLMVRGTNYGYTF,TGTGCCAGCAGTTTAATGGTTCGCGGAACTAACTATGGCTACACCTTC
.,TRBV23-1,few,TRBJ2-5,CASNGPGEETQYF,TGCGCCAGCAACGGACCGGGAGAAGAGACCCAGTACTTC
TRBD1,TRBV20-1,.,TRBJ1-2,CSAREPGQGPYGYTF,TGCAGTGCTAGAGAACCGGGACAGGGACCCTATGGCTACACCTTC
TRBD1,TRBV7-2,few,TRBJ2-2,CASSLAGQGGELFF,TGTGCCAGCAGCTTAGCTGGACAGGGCGGGGAGCTGTTTTTT
.,TRBV28,few,TRBJ2-3,CASSQFGLSADTQYF,TGTGCCAGCAGCCAATTCGGACTCAGCGCAGATACGCAGTATTTT
.,TRBV7-3,few,TRBJ2-1,CASSLIPRGTGSYNEQFF,TGTGCCAGCAGCTTAATCCCGCGCGGGACGGGGTCCTACAATGAGCAGTTCTTC
TRBD1,TRBV20-1,many,TRBJ2-5,CSARAATGPQETQYF,TGCAGTGCTAGAGCCGCGACAGGGCCTCAAGAGACCCAGTACTTC
.,TRBV7-9,.,TRBJ2-1,CASTPTPGNEQFF,TGTGCCAGCACCCCCACCCCGGGCAATGAGCAGTTCTTC
TRBD1,TRBV10-2,few,TRBJ1-5,CASVGTGGNQPQHF,TGCGCCAGCGTGGGGACAGGAGGCAATCAGCCCCAGCATTTT
.,TRBV6-2/TRBV6-3,few,TRBJ1-3,CASRPPVGRISGNTIYF,TGTGCCAGCAGACCACCCGTTGGGAGAATCTCTGGAAACACCATATATTTT
.,TRBV7-2,few,TRBJ2-7,CASSFDWSEQYF,TGTGCCAGCAGCTTCGACTGGAGCGAGCAGTACTTC
.,TRBV4-3,many,TRBJ1-2,CASSQVFLGPISWGYTF,TGCGCCAGCAGCCAAGTGTTTCTTGGACCCATAAGTTGGGGCTACACCTTC
.,TRBV5-1,few,TRBJ2-2,CASSLQQGIGTGELFF,TGCGCCAGCAGCTTGCAGCAGGGGATAGGGACCGGGGAGCTGTTTTTT